This TCR beta chain is drawn from a study of early T cells in non-severe SARS-CoV-2 infection. The library protocol tagged individual cDNA molecules with unique molecular identifiers. TCRdb reanalysed the 5' RACE reads using MiXCR and keeps one entry per CDR3 protein. The table shows approximately 67,000 distinct CDR3 sequences, with around 10% occurring only once. After removal of 3 bases from V and 14 bases from J, the junction contained 5 bases not matched to a gene. The CDR3 covers 12 residues. Germline V CDR1 and CDR2: SGDLS, YYNGEE. In its sample, this clonotype was seen many times. J is TRBJ1-6 and V is TRBV9, with 7 bases matching TRBD1. The sample consisted of whole blood. The receptor's source is an adult who was a healthcare worker with PCR-confirmed SARS-CoV-2 infection or an uninfected control (not recorded which). CDR3 nucleotides: TGTGCCAGCAGCGGACAGGGTCCTTCCCTCCACTTT. Its protein is CASSGQGPSLHF.